The rows below give T cell receptor beta chains drawn from one sample of a study of T cell repertoires in cytomegalovirus infection. TCRdb called the reads again in MiXCR, with one record for every CDR3 protein. The table lists approximately 290,000 distinct CDR3 sequences, roughly 23% of them singletons. Sequences were obtained from PBMCs. The source of these receptors is a human donor in good health (CMV status not recorded). Some clones in this sample may be carry-over from other donors' samples. Each CDR3 is given with its conserved first and last residue. The D gene is left open where the match is weak.

-,13,TRBV6-2/TRBV6-3,TRBJ2-7,CASSYPIPYEQYF
-,14,TRBV2,TRBJ2-2,CASIKSGRNGELFF
TRBD1,16,TRBV28,TRBJ2-4,CASSNSGGFAKNIQYF
-,13,TRBV27,TRBJ2-7,CASSSGVSYEQYF
-,15,TRBV12-3/TRBV12-4,TRBJ2-2,CASRFGTSNTGELFF
-,16,TRBV6-8,TRBJ2-6,CASSRVGGLGANVLTF
-,15,TRBV7-2,TRBJ2-3,CASRLSRGGTDTQYF
TRBD2,14,TRBV7-2,TRBJ2-7,CASSLAAGLYEQYF
TRBD1,15,TRBV9,TRBJ2-5,CASSFRDREVETQYF
-,13,TRBV5-1,TRBJ1-2,CASSLADGYGYTF
TRBD1,15,TRBV20-1,TRBJ1-5,CSARDRDRGNQPQHF
TRBD2,18,TRBV23-1,TRBJ2-5,CASSQSGEPGRGGETQYF
TRBD1,18,TRBV19,TRBJ1-1,CASSPKRQGALMNTEAFF
-,13,TRBV6-1,TRBJ1-4,CASRGDGNEKLFF
TRBD1,14,TRBV30,TRBJ2-1,CAWSPDRGPDEQFF
TRBD2,13,TRBV20-1,TRBJ2-7,CSAGGTTAYEQYF
-,15,TRBV24-1,TRBJ1-5,CATSDLWTSNQPQHF
TRBD1,16,TRBV11-2,TRBJ2-5,CASSSRFRGRGETQYF
TRBD2,15,TRBV30,TRBJ2-7,CAWSPGGRQAYEQYF
-,15,TRBV5-1,TRBJ1-5,CASSLVWGGNQPQHF
-,13,TRBV2,TRBJ1-5,CASSDEKDQPQHF
-,13,TRBV7-2,TRBJ2-3,CASSEMATDTQYF
TRBD2,16,TRBV7-6,TRBJ2-3,CASSSQSGRVGDTQYF
TRBD1,16,TRBV7-8,TRBJ1-5,CASSLVAGGINQPQHF
-,16,TRBV4-2,TRBJ1-1,CASSQATGGRDTEAFF
TRBD2,14,TRBV20-1,TRBJ2-1,CSARSVGGSNEQFF
-,13,TRBV6-2/TRBV6-3,TRBJ1-1,CASSYSTSTEAFF
-,15,TRBV7-2,TRBJ1-5,CASRREVNSNQPQHF